This section outlines one T cell receptor beta chain sequence together with its context. This clone was counted a few times. The specificity of this receptor is unknown. Base qualities are missing; no much larger clone stands one base away. Libraries were prepared through the immunoSEQ multiplex PCR assay. For the multiplex PCR, a mixture combining 60 forward primers for TCR Vbeta segments and 13 reverse primers for TCR Jbeta segments was used. A multiplex PCR assay on genomic DNA amplified the CDR3 region of rearranged TCR beta genes. The amplified TCR beta libraries were sequenced on the Illumina HiSeq System as 87-base-pair reads. On the study's bioinformatics: In a later analysis, about 80 million unique TCR beta chains were counted across the 500 to 850 repertoires, and around 10 million of these chains were shared by at least two donors. Raw reads were error-corrected and collapsed into unique sequences by a nearest-neighbor algorithm in which closely related sequences were merged to remove PCR and sequencing errors. Alignment of CDR3 sequences to IMGT reference sequences was used to assign V, D and J gene segments. Each retained sequence needed at least a six-nucleotide match to both a V gene segment and a J gene segment. A rearrangement was called productive if the CDR3 had no stop codons and remained in frame with V and J, and every other rearrangement was called non-productive. Following IMGT convention, CDR3 was defined as the stretch from the second conserved V-encoded cysteine up to the conserved J-encoded phenylalanine. The earlier analysis of some 600 of the donors excluded sequences that lacked an unambiguous match to a single V gene segment. In an earlier analysis of a few hundred of the donors, V segments were called functional above 56.7% productive rearrangements and were called segregating when the between-donor standard deviation exceeded 5%. A statistical classification framework was built to diagnose cytomegalovirus status from the catalog of TCR beta chain sequences. V and J gene assignment, in a later analysis, came from comparing TCR nucleotide sequences with IMGT/GENE-DB human TR gene sequences. A later analysis assigned CDR3 sequences and most-parsimonious VDJ recombination scenarios with the TCRdist pipeline. In a later analysis, every TCR beta chain was defined by the combination of its CDR3 amino acid sequence and its V-gene family, and reads without a unique V-gene family were dropped. In a later analysis, some 600 highly shared, low-generation-probability nucleotide sequences were removed to address suspected cross-contamination and a sequencing artifact. A later analysis calculated a clonal expansion index for each public chain from normalized within-repertoire ranks of inferred template counts. In a later analysis, generation probabilities were computed with a VDJ recombination model fitted to out-of-frame rearrangements, and the resulting probabilities were checked against IGoR. In a later analysis, hypergeometric tests were used to score TCR-TCR, TCR-HLA and TCR-CMV co-occurrence, with a repertoire-size bias correction applied to TCR pairs. To estimate false discovery rates, a later analysis permuted the HLA or CMV assignments 20 times. In a later analysis, co-occurring TCRs were grouped using DBSCAN, with TCRdist sequence similarity added in when clustering inside HLA-allele-positive subsets. For co-occurrence clustering, repertoires with fewer than 30,000 or more than 120,000 public chains were excluded, along with four to six repertoires with anomalous nucleotide sharing. TCRdb holds this immuneACCESS table with in-frame rearrangements only. Some clones are missing; in checked studies, unresolved V genes explain under half, and the rest has no known cause. D and trimming come from the DNA, and the V and J calls and clone size come from that table. Present in this sample are about 100,000 clones, roughly 75% of which were seen just once. Together, the top ten hold 7.3% of the sample.

This sample is part of a study of cytomegalovirus exposure and HLA in healthy donors (dated by TCRdb to the late 2010s). About the full investigation: An earlier analysis of around 600 of the donors reported more than 250 Gb of sequence data and about 100 million unique TCR beta sequences from 150 million to 200 million T cells. To study patterns of TCR occurrence, a later analysis re-analyzed previously published TCR beta repertoires from hundreds of donors and added high-resolution HLA genotyping. HLA typing included class I and class II loci at four-digit resolution. The study aimed to test whether signatures of past pathogen exposure could be identified by cataloging public T cell receptors. A later genetic analysis used genome-wide SNP genotypes for about three fifths of the 666 donors, treating that subset as a discovery cohort. Because of strong linkage in the cohort, five DR-DQ haplotypes were treated as single units for association and clustering. To decide whether each TCR beta V gene segment behaved as functional or pseudogenic, an earlier analysis of some 600 of the donors relied on high-throughput TCR beta sequencing. To predict cytomegalovirus infection status, the study brought together high-throughput TCR immunosequencing, statistical association of individual TCRs with disease status, and machine learning. About 300 gigabases of sequencing data and tens of millions of unique TCR sequences were included in an early release covering several hundred HLA-typed donors. Donor age, sex, ethnicity and CMV serostatus were compiled alongside the repertoire data. The study profiled the T cell repertoires of hundreds of subjects by immunosequencing and related them to cytomegalovirus serostatus. Along with the approximately 670-subject first cohort, a separate validation cohort of around 110 different subjects was used. Among the roughly 400 genotyped donors, approximately 76% belonged to the genetic ancestry cluster associated with self-reported Caucasian donors. Typing coverage differed by locus: A, B, C, DRB1 and DQB1 were typed in roughly 629-640 donors, DQA1 in about 510, DPA1 in 600 to 610, and DPB1 in roughly 450. In the later analysis, no new phenotypic data were used to find candidate immune exposures; instead, reliance was placed on TCR beta sequences and their occurrence across donors. Across 300 to 500 genotyped donors of the cohort, an average of about 240,000 unique TCR beta nucleotide sequences per donor were sequenced, and 15% to 20% of those sequences were non-productive. All discovery cohort repertoires had been generated using a single sequencing platform. What the research found in general, with its limitations: According to a later analysis, TCR association rates differed among HLA loci, with DRB1 alleles showing the most associated TCRs and HLA-C alleles showing the fewest. According to the authors, the approach could potentially be generalized to other disease states and immunological phenotypes. In a later genetic analysis, a missense DCLRE1C variant was associated with V-gene and J-gene trimming of TCR beta chains, and the association was replicated in an independent cohort. A further reported finding was that TCR beta sequences accurately predicted the HLA-A and HLA-B alleles for most subjects in the first cohort. Sequencing depth was assumed to be roughly uniform across donors in the presence/absence analyses, though that assumption may not hold. The study listed 170 or so TCR beta chains as associated with cytomegalovirus. The 87-base-pair reads could not distinguish some IMGT-functional V segments, including TRBV6-2 and TRBV6-3, so those segments were excluded. In both the original and validation cohorts, the classifier was reported to diagnose cytomegalovirus status with high specificity and sensitivity. Compared with the 666-donor mean, donors in an Asian-associated ancestry cluster had fewer N-insertions in productive TCRs, according to a later genetic analysis. According to a later analysis, most CMV-associated TCR beta chains appeared to be HLA-restricted, and the HLA associations seemed to be driven largely by CMV exposure. Across donors, most TCR sequences were observed very rarely, whereas some public TCRs were present in many individuals. Only TCR beta chains were sequenced in this cohort, and the absence of alpha or paired-chain data limited detectable features. Because HLA typing was missing for some donors at each locus, association tests included only the typed subset. In vitro tests confirmed that a few of the cytomegalovirus-associated TCR beta chains recognize cytomegalovirus antigens. In a later analysis, several top co-occurrence clusters were reported to appear linked to parvovirus B19, influenza, CMV and Epstein-Barr virus. Linkage disequilibrium might explain the correlated functional status among segregating V segments, but an unknown experimental factor could not be excluded. Strong co-occurrence of HLA alleles, especially DR and DQ, made assigning TCR associations to individual alleles difficult. A later analysis found that HLA-associated TCR beta chains were more clonally expanded and had lower generation probabilities than equally common non-associated chains. At a false discovery rate of 0.05, a later analysis linked fewer than 20,000 TCR beta sequences to specific HLA alleles. Immune exposure information for the cohort was limited to CMV serostatus. The earlier analysis of 587 of the donors excluded roughly 16 rarely observed V segments, including chromosome 9 orphons, because counts were too low. An earlier analysis of roughly 570 of the donors showed that most TCR beta V segments appeared in productive rearrangements either about 87% or about 30% of the time, which broadly matched IMGT annotations. The sequencing pipeline was judged likely to have produced a cluster of highly shared sequence variants as a technical artifact.

The cohort consisted of some 670 healthy bone marrow donors. At the time of sampling, all cohort members were nominally healthy, though unrecorded immune exposures were likely present. The donor was CMV seronegative and was included in the group of a few hundred seronegative cohort members. Each donor provided a peripheral blood sample, and peripheral blood mononuclear cells were used for TCR beta sequencing. The Qiagen DNeasy Blood Extraction Kit was used to extract genomic DNA from the blood cell samples. CDR1 and CDR2 (GTSNPN, SVGIG) derive from the germline V gene (reference sequence). V was cut back by 2 bases and J by 0 bases, leaving a gap of 14 bases between them. The CDR3 measures 16 amino acids from cysteine to phenylalanine. Just the 48-base CDR3 DNA is kept, in frame starting at base 1.

The rearrangement combines TRBV30 with TRBJ1-3; TRBD1 is possibly the D segment (5 matching bases). The sample was PBMCs. The TCR comes from a young man in good health and CMV-seronegative. The CDR3 is CAWSPPGLLSGNTIYF. The DNA is as follows: TGTGCCTGGAGTCCACCGGGACTCCTCTCTGGAAACACCATATATTTT.